This T cell receptor beta chain was sequenced for a study of Graves' ophthalmopathy and Graves' hyperthyroidism. Findings and caveats of the study: Most expanded clonotypes from thyroid (those above 0.001 frequency) were also found in blood. Classification of ophthalmopathy versus stable hyperthyroidism by a 13-signature model yielded about 90% sensitivity and 65% to 83% specificity.

This clonotype turned up a few times. The antigen is unknown. Donors with ophthalmopathy: moderate-to-severe activity, CAS ≥3, NOSPECS ≥4, duration under 3 months. Other autoimmune diseases, uncontrolled infections, pregnancy or lactation led to the exclusion of patients. Using RNA transcripts, the TCR beta CDR3 regions were amplified. The library came from an HTBI-primed first-round RT-PCR and a second-round multiplex PCR. TCRdb independently ran MiXCR on the multiplex PCR reads; one entry per CDR3 protein. The sample includes about 220,000 distinct CDR3 sequences, approximately 21% seen only once; the top ten take approximately 39%. This receptor was obtained from a woman aged 50 to 60 with Graves' ophthalmopathy. The specimen sequenced was peripheral blood.

This CDR3 is CASQKSGSSHEQYF. CDR3 nucleotides: TGTGCCAGCCAGAAAAGCGGGAGTAGTCACGAGCAGTACTTC. The gene calls are TRBV12-3 or TRBV12-4 and TRBJ2-7; 8 bases align to TRBD2. This CDR3 contains 14 residues. V shed 8 bases and J 5 bases; nucleotides not matched to a gene: 11.